Below are 17 T cell receptor beta chains sequenced from a single sample in a study of shared clonotypes between healthy human individuals. TCRdb's copy holds only in-frame clones and misses some; the assay was immunoSEQ multiplex PCR. The sample contains 2 million to 3 million clones, approximately 94% of which appear only once. Source material: naive CD4+ T cells from PBMCs. Indicated subset: CD45RA+ positively selected. These receptors all come from a man in his late teens or twenties in good health. Some clones in this sample may be carry-over from other donors' samples.

V usage is TRBV4-3 and J usage is TRBJ2-5; a possible D gene is TRBD2 (6 bases). This CDR3 spans 15 amino acids. The V gene lost 4 bases and the J gene lost 7 bases, with 19 bases spanning the gap. The germline V gene has CDR1 LGHNA and CDR2 YSLEER. Here the CDR3 reads CASSLTGVGRGTQYF. As DNA, the CDR3 is TGCGCCAGCAGCCTGACGGGAGTCGGTCGGGGGACCCAGTACTTC.

This clone is a singleton in its sample. The chain couples TRBV9 to TRBJ2-1; no clear D gene. CDR3 length: 12 amino acids. The ends were cut back, 0 bases at V and 10 bases at J, with 8 bases in the middle. CDR1 SGDLS and CDR2 YYNGEE come from the germline V gene. The CDR3, as DNA: TGTGCCAGCAGCGTAGAGCGACGGGAGCAGTTCTTC. Amino acid sequence: CASSVERREQFF.

V gene TRBV6-4 combines with J gene TRBJ2-2, with a tentative D call TRBD1 (6 bases). V lost 9 bases to trimming and J lost 5 bases, with 13 bases between them. Germline V lookup: CDR1 MRHNA, CDR2 SNTAGT. This CDR3 region has 13 residues. CDR3 nucleotides: TGTGCCAGTCCAGCCAGGGGAACCGGGGAGCTGTTTTTT. It encodes CASPARGTGELFF.

The chain carries TRBV18 and TRBJ2-1; D not resolved. The CDR3 length is 14 residues. The V gene lost 3 bases and the J gene lost 8 bases, with 14 bases spanning the gap. CDR1 is KGHSH and CDR2 is LQKENI in the germline V gene. For the CDR3, the DNA is TGTGCCAGCTCACCCCAGCGCCTGTCGGATGAGCAGTTCTTC. Amino acid sequence: CASSPQRLSDEQFF.

Of note for this clone: The same CDR3 can be traced to other DNA sequences in this sample. The rearrangement joins TRBV20-1 to TRBJ2-7; D is undetermined. The V gene's germline CDR1 is DFQATT and CDR2 SNEGSKA (reference sequence). V was cut by 3 bases and J by 4 bases, with 4 bases left in between. The CDR3 sequence is 10 residues long. DNA of the CDR3: TGCAGTGCTAGGTTATACGAGCAGTACTTC. Protein product: CSARLYEQYF.

The chain combines TRBV15 with TRBJ1-4; a weak D match, TRBD1 (5 bases). The CDR3 contains 16 residues. The germline V gene encodes CDR1 LNHNV and CDR2 YYDKDF (reference sequence). V lost 3 bases, J lost 3 bases, and 14 bases lay in between. DNA for the CDR3: TGTGCCACCAGCAGGGATCCGGGGGTTGCTAATGAAAAACTGTTTTTT. This gives the protein CATSRDPGVANEKLFF.

The V and J genes are TRBV7-2 and TRBJ2-5; the D gene is possibly TRBD1 (6 bases). CDR3 length: 11 amino acids. The V gene's germline CDR1 is SGHTA and CDR2 FQGNSA. CDR3 in amino acids: CASGQQETQYF. In DNA, the CDR3 is TGTGCGAGTGGACAGCAAGAGACCCAGTACTTC.

The chain is built from TRBV6-5 and TRBJ1-1; the D gene is possibly TRBD1 (6 bases). Germline CDR1 reads MNHEY; CDR2 reads SVGAGI. There are 15 residues in the CDR3. V shed 5 bases and J shed 7 bases, with 20 bases lying between them. CDR3 sequence reads: CASSPRDILIGEAFF. For the CDR3, the DNA is TGTGCCAGCAGTCCCCGGGACATATTGATTGGTGAAGCTTTCTTT.

The table lists this clone with a few counts. The CDR3 loop reads CASRAGGQQPQHF. In DNA, the CDR3 is TGTGCCAGCAGAGCAGGGGGACAACAGCCCCAGCATTTT. The chain joins TRBV25-1 to TRBJ1-5, with 7 bases fitting TRBD1. V shed 6 bases, J shed 7 bases, and the junction held 6 bases outside the gene matches. CDR1 MGHDK and CDR2 SYGVNS come from the germline V gene. The CDR3 length is 13 residues.

The DNA for the CDR3 is TGTGCCAGTACCGCCGACAGGGTGGTGAGGGAGCAGTACTTC. Its protein product is CASTADRVVREQYF. The chain employs TRBV19 and TRBJ2-7, with 7 bases lining up with TRBD1. There are 14 residues in the CDR3. The germline V gene encodes CDR1 LNHDA and CDR2 SQIVND (reference sequence). V lost 7 bases to trimming and J lost 7 bases; unmatched junction nucleotides: 13.

The chain has TRBV19 and TRBJ1-4; 8 positions match TRBD1. The ends lost 7 bases at V and 10 bases at J; junction bases unmatched: 5. Per germline, CDR1 LNHDA and CDR2 SQIVND (reference sequence). The CDR3 consists of 12 residues. CDR3: CASKDRVGKLFF. Written as DNA, the CDR3 is TGTGCCAGTAAGGACAGGGTCGGAAAACTGTTTTTT. Complete variable domain (other parts from reference TRBV19 and TRBJ1-4): DGGITQSPKYLFRKEGQNVTLSCEQNLNHDAMYWYRQDPGQGLRLIYYSQIVNDFQKGDIAEGYSVSREKKESFPLTVTSAQKNPTAFYLCASKDRVGKLFFGSGTQLSVL.

V gene TRBV7-9 combines with J gene TRBJ2-3, with D possibly matching TRBD2 (7 bases). Germline loops: CDR1 SEHNR, CDR2 FQNEAQ (reference sequence). The CDR3 extends over 14 amino acids. With 5 bases removed from V and 3 bases from J, the gap between germline ends came to 12 bases. The CDR3 bases are TGTGCCAGCAGCACTGGGGGGGCGACAGATACGCAGTATTTT. Residues: CASSTGGATDTQYF.

V usage is TRBV7-9 and J usage is TRBJ1-6; D ambiguous. This CDR3 has 12 residues. The V end lost 3 bases, the J end lost 8 bases, and 5 bases lay between the germline ends. Germline values: CDR1 SEHNR, CDR2 FQNEAQ (reference sequence). The CDR3 nucleotides are TGTGCCAGCAGCTTTTCAGATTCACCCCTCCACTTT. Protein: CASSFSDSPLHF.

The chain joins TRBV5-1 to TRBJ2-5; 15 nucleotides agree with TRBD2. The length of the CDR3 is 18 residues. Germline CDR1 reads SGHRS; CDR2 reads YFSETQ. J gave up 0 bases and V 7 bases, and 10 bases lay outside the gene matches. The CDR3 nucleotides are TGCGCCAGCGCCAAGGCCGGGACTAGCGGGGGGTACCAAGAGACCCAGTACTTC. Its protein product is CASAKAGTSGGYQETQYF.

The CDR3 loop reads CASSLTGAGTEAFF. The CDR3, as DNA: TGTGCCAGCAGCTTAACAGGGGCTGGGACTGAAGCTTTCTTT. The J gene is TRBJ1-1, the V gene TRBV7-9; TRBD1 matches 7 bases. The CDR3 is 14 residues long. CDR1 SEHNR and CDR2 FQNEAQ come from the germline V gene (reference sequence). V was pared by 2 bases and J by 5 bases, with 5 bases of the junction left unmatched.

The rearrangement joins TRBV28 to TRBJ2-7, with 8 nucleotides matching TRBD1. This CDR3 contains 12 residues. Losses at the gene ends were 2 bases for V and 9 bases for J; bases not matched to a gene: 3. Germline V lookup: CDR1 MDHEN, CDR2 SYDVKM. The DNA of the CDR3 is TGTGCCAGCAGTTTAGGACAGGGCCGGCAGTACTTC. The encoded protein is CASSLGQGRQYF.

V and J are TRBV29-1 and TRBJ1-3; 7 bases map to TRBD1. The CDR3 extends over 15 amino acids. The ends lost 4 bases at V and 0 bases at J; junction bases unmatched: 6. The germline V gene has CDR1 SQVTM and CDR2 ANQGSEA. The CDR3 region has the DNA TGCAGCGTTGGGGGGACAGCTAACTCTGGAAACACCATATATTTT. This gives the protein CSVGGTANSGNTIYF.